This T cell receptor beta chain was found in a study of CD8 T cells in Susac syndrome. A quantity of roughly 0.5 to 1 ug RNA underwent reverse transcription using random hexamers. Across 54 Vbeta and 13 Jbeta, TCR beta CDR3 was amplified with immunoSEQ multiplex PCR. A single record per CDR3 protein comes from TCRdb applying MiXCR to the immunoSEQ multiplex PCR reads. This table holds 65,000 to 100,000 distinct CDR3 sequences, 95% to 96% found once. The V and J ends lost 4 bases and 8 bases respectively, with 11 bases between them. This CDR3 contains 12 residues. CDR1 and CDR2 (germline): LGHDT, YNNKEL (reference sequence). Sequencing of TCR beta drew on CD8+ and CD4+ T cells from blood. Negative isolation yielded CD4+ and CD8+ T cells, and FACS enriched TEMRA cells.

The sequenced sample was CD8+ T cells from PBMCs. This sequence was found in a human donor with Susac syndrome. The J gene is TRBJ1-1, the V gene TRBV3-1; D is perhaps TRBD1 (6 bases). This CDR3 is CASSPRRGEAFF. The CDR3, as DNA: TGTGCCAGCAGCCCCCGCAGGGGAGAAGCTTTCTTT.